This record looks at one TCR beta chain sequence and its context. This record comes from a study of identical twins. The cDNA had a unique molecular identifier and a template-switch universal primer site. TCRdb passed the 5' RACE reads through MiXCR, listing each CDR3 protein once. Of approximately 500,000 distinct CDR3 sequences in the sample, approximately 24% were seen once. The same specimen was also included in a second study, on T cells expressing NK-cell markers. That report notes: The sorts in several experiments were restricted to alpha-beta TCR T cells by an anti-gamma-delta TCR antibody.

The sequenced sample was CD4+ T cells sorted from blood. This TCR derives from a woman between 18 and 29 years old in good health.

CDR3 in DNA: TGTGCCAGCAGTTGGACAGGGGTACTCTACGAGCAGTACTTC. It codes for CASSWTGVLYEQYF. J is TRBJ2-7 and V is TRBV27; 9 nucleotides line up with TRBD1. V gave up 4 bases and J gave up 3 bases; unmatched junction bases: 4. Per the germline V gene, CDR1 is MNHEY and CDR2 is SMNVEV (reference sequence). CDR3 length: 14 residues.